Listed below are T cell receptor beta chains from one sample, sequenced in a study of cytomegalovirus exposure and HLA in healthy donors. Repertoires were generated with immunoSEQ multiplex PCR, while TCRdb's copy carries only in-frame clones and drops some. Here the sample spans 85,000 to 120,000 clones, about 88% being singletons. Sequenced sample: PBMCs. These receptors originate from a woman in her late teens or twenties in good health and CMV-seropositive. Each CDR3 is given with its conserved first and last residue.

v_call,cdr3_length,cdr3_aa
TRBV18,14,CASSPQRRNEKLFF
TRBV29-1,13,CSGTGHLNTEAFF
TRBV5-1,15,CASSLLASYTGELFF
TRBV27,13,CASSLTASYGYTF
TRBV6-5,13,CASRGQGDSPLHF
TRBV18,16,CASSPSGTGGNQPQHF
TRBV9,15,CASSVGGGINAEAFF
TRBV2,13,CASRGTGQAPLHF
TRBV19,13,CASSKGVNTEAFF
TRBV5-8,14,CASKKTSGSSQAFF
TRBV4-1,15,CASSQVSPVYNEQFF
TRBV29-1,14,CSAEGAADNTEAFF
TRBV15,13,CATSTHGGDGYTF
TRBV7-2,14,CASSLAGVGEKLFF
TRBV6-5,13,CASSEGAWYEQYF
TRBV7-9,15,CASSLWRAGNTEAFF
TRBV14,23,CASSQDYFRPGQGRSSSYNEQFF
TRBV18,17,CASSPFSGGTNTGELFF